The 19 T cell receptor beta chains below all came from one sample that was sequenced in a study of cytomegalovirus exposure and HLA in healthy donors. PCR used 60 Vbeta primers and 13 Jbeta primers. Repertoires were generated with immunoSEQ multiplex PCR, while TCRdb's copy carries only in-frame clones and drops some. The data contain about 59,000 clones, 75% to 85% of them singletons. Material for sequencing was PBMCs. The source is a human donor in good health.

The chain combines TRBV11-1 with TRBJ2-1; 10 bases line up with TRBD2. V was clipped by 4 bases and J by 7 bases; unmatched bases: 13. CDR1 and CDR2 from the germline V gene are SGHAT and FQDESV (reference sequence). The CDR3 is made up of 17 amino acids. This CDR3 reads CASSSRGSGGITNEQFF. CDR3 DNA: TGTGCCAGCAGCTCCCGGGGTAGCGGGGGGATTACAAATGAGCAGTTCTTC.

The gene calls are TRBV6-5 and TRBJ2-2; 10 bases agree with TRBD2. CDR3 length equals 16 residues. V gave up 2 bases and J gave up 3 bases; unmatched junction bases: 3. CDR1 is MNHEY, CDR2 SVGAGI, per germline. The CDR3 region has the DNA TGTGCCAGCAGTTACGGGCTAGCGGGAGACACCGGGGAGCTGTTTTTT. Protein product: CASSYGLAGDTGELFF.

This clone was seen a handful of times. The V gene is TRBV6-6, the J gene TRBJ2-1; 9 positions match TRBD1. Germline trimming cut 0 bases from V and 5 bases from J; bases unmatched to any gene: 2. The CDR3 loop spans 15 amino acids. Germline loops: CDR1 MNHNY, CDR2 SVGAGI (reference sequence). CDR3 in amino acids: CASSYSGTGHNEQFF. DNA for the CDR3: TGTGCCAGCAGTTACTCGGGGACAGGGCACAATGAGCAGTTCTTC.

The chain couples TRBV4-1 to TRBJ2-3; 9 bases line up with TRBD2. Germline assignment: CDR1 MGHRA and CDR2 YSYEKL. This CDR3 has 17 residues. J gave up 1 base and V 1 base, and 6 bases lay outside the gene matches. The CDR3 nucleotides are TGCGCCAGCAGCCAAGGGGGAGCGGGGGGCGGCACAGATACGCAGTATTTT. This translates into CASSQGGAGGGTDTQYF.

The rearrangement uses TRBV7-9 and TRBJ2-4; 8 nucleotides agree with TRBD2. The CDR3 loop spans 15 amino acids. Germline V CDR1 and CDR2: SEHNR, FQNEAQ (reference sequence). V gave up 5 bases and J gave up 3 bases; unmatched junction bases: 6. CDR3: CASSHTSGLKNIQYF. The CDR3, as DNA: TGTGCCAGCAGCCATACTAGCGGACTCAAAAACATTCAGTACTTC.

The rearrangement joins TRBV19 to TRBJ1-3, with 7 positions matching TRBD1. V lost 9 bases, J lost 0 bases, and 5 bases stayed unmatched. The CDR3 is 14 residues long. CDR1 and CDR2 (germline): LNHDA, SQIVND (reference sequence). The CDR3 sequence: CASQQGYSGNTIYF. The CDR3 DNA reads as TGTGCCAGCCAACAGGGGTACTCTGGAAACACCATATATTTT.

This clone was detected once. The chain couples TRBV6-6 to TRBJ1-5; D unresolved. V lost 3 bases to trimming and J lost 5 bases, with 11 bases between them. The CDR3 length is 14 residues. CDR1 MNHNY and CDR2 SVGAGI come from the germline V gene (reference sequence). CDR3 sequence reads: CASSYDPRDQPQHF. The CDR3 coding sequence is TGTGCCAGCAGTTATGATCCCCGCGATCAGCCCCAGCATTTT.

The gene calls are TRBV7-2 and TRBJ1-6; possible D gene TRBD1, 5 bases. Deletions cut 6 bases from V and 0 bases from J, with 15 bases between. This CDR3 region has 17 residues. Per germline, CDR1 SGHTA and CDR2 FQGNSA. Here the CDR3 DNA reads TGTGCCAGCAGTCGTTCACGGGGGAGCTCCTATAATTCACCCCTCCACTTT. It is translated as CASSRSRGSSYNSPLHF.

This clone turned up a few times. Relative to the germline gene, one junction end is altered; a read error may explain this. This chain joins TRBV5-4 and TRBJ2-6; D uncertain. Germline V gene data show CDR1 as SGHNT and CDR2 as YYREEE (reference sequence). This CDR3 is built from 16 residues. The CDR3 reads CASSQDHGSGANVLTF. The CDR3, as DNA: TGCGCCAGCAGCCAAGATCACGGGTCCGGGGCCAACGTCCTGACTTTC.

This rearrangement joins TRBV11-3 to TRBJ1-1; 7 nucleotides match TRBD1. Per germline, CDR1 SGHNT and CDR2 YENEEA. Germline trimming cut 2 bases from V and 4 bases from J; bases unmatched to any gene: 1. The CDR3 runs to 13 residues. DNA for the CDR3: TGTGCCAGCAGCTTAAACAGGGGCACTGAAGCTTTCTTT. Amino acids: CASSLNRGTEAFF. Full variable domain (missing parts from reference TRBV11-3 and TRBJ1-1): EAGVVQSPRYKIIEKKQPVAFWCNPISGHNTLYWYLQNLGQGPELLIRYENEEAVDDSQLPKDRFSAERLKGVDSTLKIQPAELGDSAVYLCASSLNRGTEAFFGQGTRLTVV.

The chain is built from TRBV2 and TRBJ1-3; 12 positions match TRBD1. J lost 3 bases, V lost 4 bases, and 1 base had no gene match. The CDR3 runs to 15 residues. The germline CDR1 and CDR2 sequences are SNHLY and FYNNEI. CDR3 sequence reads: CASSGDRGLGNTIYF. CDR3 sequence (DNA): TGTGCCAGCAGTGGGGACAGGGGGCTTGGAAACACCATATATTTT.

This chain uses TRBV5-1 with TRBJ1-2; 12 nucleotides match TRBD1. Germline V gives CDR1 SGHRS, CDR2 YFSETQ. V lost 4 bases and J lost 8; bases outside the gene matches: 9. The CDR3 is made up of 15 amino acids. CDR3 region: CASSDPGQGAHGYTF. The CDR3 DNA is TGCGCCAGCAGCGATCCGGGACAGGGGGCCCACGGCTACACCTTC.

The table lists this clone with a count of one. The chain has TRBV2 and TRBJ1-3, with 7 bases lining up with TRBD1. Trimming took 2 bases from V and 0 from J; bases not matched to a gene: 4. Germline V gives CDR1 SNHLY, CDR2 FYNNEI. The CDR3 has 16 amino acids. Written as DNA, the CDR3 is TGTGCCAGCAGTGAACGCGGGGACAGCTCTGGAAACACCATATATTTT. Translated: CASSERGDSSGNTIYF.

The chain recombines TRBV30 with TRBJ2-5; D might be TRBD2 (7 bases). Trimming took off 3 bases at V and 6 bases at J, with 20 bases between the two ends. CDR1 GTSNPN and CDR2 SVGIG come from the germline V gene (reference sequence). The CDR3 is 15 amino acids. CDR3: CAWSLGGASTKTQYF. The CDR3 region has the DNA TGTGCCTGGAGCCTAGGGGGGGCCAGTACTAAGACCCAGTACTTC.

This clone is a singleton in its sample. The chain joins TRBV18 to TRBJ1-3; no clear D. The CDR3 sequence is 16 residues long. Trimming took off 2 bases at V and 2 bases at J, with 13 bases between the two ends. In germline, CDR1 is KGHSH, CDR2 LQKENI. The CDR3 bases are TGTGCCAGCTCACCAGACGGCTCGGGGACTGGAAACACCATATATTTT. It translates to CASSPDGSGTGNTIYF.

J is TRBJ1-2 and V is TRBV5-1; D is unclear. The CDR3 is 15 residues long. Germline V gene data show CDR1 as SGHRS and CDR2 as YFSETQ. Deletions cut 1 base from V and 5 bases from J, with 15 bases between. DNA of the CDR3: TGCGCCAGCAGCTTGTTACCGGGAACCGATTATGGCTACACCTTC. Protein product: CASSLLPGTDYGYTF.

This clone was found a few times. The chain is built from TRBV14 and TRBJ1-6; D is perhaps TRBD1 (6 bases). Trimming cost V 0 bases and J 1 base, with 13 bases left between them. The CDR3 consists of 18 residues. The germline V gene encodes CDR1 SGHDN and CDR2 FVKESK. The CDR3 DNA reads TGTGCCAGCAGCCAAGAGGGGGCTTTTGGTTCCTATAATTCACCCCTCCACTTT. Translating it yields CASSQEGAFGSYNSPLHF. Full variable domain (rest looked up from reference TRBV14 and TRBJ1-6): EAGVTQFPSHSVIEKGQTVTLRCDPISGHDNLYWYRRVMGKEIKFLLHFVKESKQDESGMPNNRFLAERTGGTYSTLKVQPAELEDSGVYFCASSQEGAFGSYNSPLHFGNGTRLTVT.

The V gene is TRBV29-1, the J gene TRBJ2-1; maybe TRBD1 (6 bases). The CDR3 extends over 14 amino acids. Germline V lookup: CDR1 SQVTM, CDR2 ANQGSEA. V dropped 7 bases and J dropped 5 bases, with 18 bases sitting between them. DNA for the CDR3: TGCAGCGCCGACCCCGGGGCAGGGGACAATGAGCAGTTCTTC. Encoded protein: CSADPGAGDNEQFF.

This clone was counted a few times. J is TRBJ2-1 and V is TRBV6-6; D unresolved. In germline, CDR1 is MNHNY, CDR2 SVGAGI (reference sequence). This CDR3 region has 12 residues. V lost 9 bases and J 7 bases, leaving 13 bases between the germline ends. In DNA, the CDR3 is TGTGCCAGACTTTCCCCAAGAAATGAGCAGTTCTTC. It specifies CARLSPRNEQFF.